This TCR beta chain is drawn from a study of CD8 T cells in Susac syndrome. Regarding the study as a whole: The relatively small number of individuals in the TCR sequencing and HLA analysis was acknowledged by the study.

Germline V gene lookup returns CDR1 MNHNS and CDR2 SASEGT. The CDR3 has 16 residues. V gave up 5 bases and J gave up 4 bases; unmatched junction bases: 8. Healthy donors acted as controls, with matching for age and sex. Reverse transcription of about 0.5 to 1 ug RNA was carried out with random hexamers. A multiplex approach, immunoSEQ multiplex PCR, amplified TCR beta CDR3 across 54 Vbeta and 13 Jbeta. TCRdb recomputed calls from the immunoSEQ multiplex PCR reads with MiXCR, one row per CDR3 protein. In the table there are about 130,000 distinct CDR3 sequences, 90% to 95% of which are singletons. About this clonotype: No antigen is known for it.

The J gene is TRBJ2-1, the V gene TRBV6-1; 10 bases agree with TRBD2. The sequencing input was CD4+ T cells from PBMCs. The TCR originated in a human donor in good health. The CDR3 here is CASSPILSGRYNEQFF. The CDR3 region has the DNA TGTGCCAGCAGTCCAATCCTTAGCGGGAGGTACAATGAGCAGTTCTTC.